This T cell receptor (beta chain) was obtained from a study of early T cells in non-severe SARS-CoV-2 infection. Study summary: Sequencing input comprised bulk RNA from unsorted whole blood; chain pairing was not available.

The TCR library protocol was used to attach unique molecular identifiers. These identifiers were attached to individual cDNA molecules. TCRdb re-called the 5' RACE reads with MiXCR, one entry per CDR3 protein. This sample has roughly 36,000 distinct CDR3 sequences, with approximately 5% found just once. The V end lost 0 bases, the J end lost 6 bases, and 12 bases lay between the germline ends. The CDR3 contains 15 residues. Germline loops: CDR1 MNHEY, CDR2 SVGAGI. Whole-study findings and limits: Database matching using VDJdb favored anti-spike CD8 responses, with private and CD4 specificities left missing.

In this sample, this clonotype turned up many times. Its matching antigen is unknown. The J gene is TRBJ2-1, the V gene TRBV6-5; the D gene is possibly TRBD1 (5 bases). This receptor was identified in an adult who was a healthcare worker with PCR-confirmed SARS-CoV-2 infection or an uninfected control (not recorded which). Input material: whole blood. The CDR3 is CASSYSDSGSNEQFF. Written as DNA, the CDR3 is TGTGCCAGCAGTTACTCGGATTCAGGGTCCAATGAGCAGTTCTTC.